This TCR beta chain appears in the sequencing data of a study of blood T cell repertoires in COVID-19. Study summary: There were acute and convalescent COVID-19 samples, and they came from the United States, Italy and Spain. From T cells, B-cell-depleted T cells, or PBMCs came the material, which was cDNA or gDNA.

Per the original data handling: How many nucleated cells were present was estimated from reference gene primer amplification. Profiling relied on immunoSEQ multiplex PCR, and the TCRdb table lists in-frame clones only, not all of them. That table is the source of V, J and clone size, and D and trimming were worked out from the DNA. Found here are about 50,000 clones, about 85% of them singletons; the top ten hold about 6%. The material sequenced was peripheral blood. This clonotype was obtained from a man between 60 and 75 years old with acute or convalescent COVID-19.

CDR3 sequence reads: CASSPTSGRSTGELFF. The CDR3 DNA reads as TGTGCCAGCAGCCCAACTAGCGGGAGGTCGACCGGGGAGCTGTTTTTT. This chain links TRBV3-1 (or the pseudogene TRBV3-2) with TRBJ2-2, with 12 bases fitting TRBD2. V lost 4 bases and J lost 5; bases outside the gene matches: 5. The CDR3 is made up of 16 amino acids. Looked up from germline, CDR1 is LGHDT and CDR2 is YNNKEL (reference sequence).